This T cell receptor beta chain was documented in a study of cytomegalovirus exposure and HLA in healthy donors (dated by TCRdb to 2017 to 2019). For the study in its entirety: In an earlier analysis of roughly 500 of the donors, 276 Gb of sequence data and 117 million unique TCR beta sequences from 150 million to 200 million T cells were reported. To decide whether each TCR beta V gene segment behaved as functional or pseudogenic, an earlier analysis of some 600 of the donors relied on high-throughput TCR beta sequencing. To study patterns of TCR occurrence, a later analysis re-analyzed previously published TCR beta repertoires from 500 to 850 donors and added high-resolution HLA genotyping. The genetic ancestry cluster associated with self-reported Caucasian donors included about 81% of the roughly 400 genotyped donors. The later analysis used no new phenotypic data to find candidate immune exposures, relying instead on TCR beta sequences and their occurrence across donors. The study combined high-throughput TCR immunosequencing, statistical association of individual TCRs with disease status, and machine learning to predict cytomegalovirus infection status. Along with the roughly 670-subject first cohort, a separate validation cohort of about 110 different subjects was used. The study used immunosequencing to profile the T cell repertoires of hundreds of subjects and linked those repertoires to cytomegalovirus serostatus. Because of strong linkage in the cohort, five DR-DQ haplotypes were treated as single units for association and clustering. Class I and class II HLA loci were covered by the typing at four-digit resolution. Every discovery cohort repertoire had been produced on one sequencing platform. A later genetic analysis used genome-wide SNP genotypes for about 55% of the 666 donors, treating that subset as a discovery cohort. Typing coverage varied by locus: about 620-640 donors for A, B, C, DRB1 and DQB1; roughly 560 for DQA1; about 570 for DPA1; 450 to 480 for DPB1. Roughly 300 gigabases of sequencing data and 78 million or so unique TCR sequences were included in an early release covering about 700 HLA-typed donors. Among about 400 genotyped donors of the cohort, an average of around 240,000 unique TCR beta nucleotide sequences was sequenced per donor, of which 15% to 20% were non-productive. The aim of the study was to test whether cataloging public T cell receptors could identify signatures of past pathogen exposure. Donor age, sex, ethnicity and CMV serostatus were collected together with the repertoire data. What the authors observed across the whole study: The sequencing pipeline was judged likely to have produced a cluster of highly shared sequence variants as a technical artifact. Some IMGT-functional V segments, including TRBV6-2 and TRBV6-3, could not be distinguished by the 87-base-pair reads and were therefore excluded. A further reported finding was that TCR beta sequences accurately predicted the HLA-A and HLA-B alleles for most subjects in the first cohort. In vitro tests confirmed that a few of the cytomegalovirus-associated TCR beta chains recognize cytomegalovirus antigens. A later analysis associated about 17,000 TCR beta sequences with specific HLA alleles at a false discovery rate of 0.05. Because HLA typing was unavailable for some donors at each locus, only the typed subset was used in association tests. Roughly uniform sequencing depth across donors was assumed in presence/absence analyses, although this assumption may not hold. This cohort had only TCR beta chains sequenced, and the lack of alpha or paired-chain data limited which features could be detected. A later analysis found that TCR association rates varied across HLA loci, with DRB1 alleles showing the most associated TCRs and HLA-C alleles the fewest. Because counts were too low, some 16 rarely observed V segments, including chromosome 9 orphons, were excluded from the earlier analysis of around 590 of the donors. Linkage disequilibrium might explain the correlated functional status among segregating V segments, but an unknown experimental factor could not be excluded. In an earlier analysis of 450 to 750 of the donors, most TCR beta V segments appeared in productive rearrangements about 87% or about 30% of the time, broadly matching IMGT annotations. In both the original and validation cohorts, the classifier was reported to diagnose cytomegalovirus status with high specificity and sensitivity. Compared with equally common non-associated chains, HLA-associated TCR beta chains in a later analysis were more clonally expanded and had lower generation probabilities. It was suggested by the authors that the approach could potentially be generalized to other disease states and immunological phenotypes. A total of 150 to 200 TCR beta chains were listed by the study as associated with cytomegalovirus. While some public TCRs were present in many individuals, most TCR sequences turned up only very rarely across donors. According to a later genetic analysis, donors in an Asian-associated ancestry cluster had fewer N-insertions in productive TCRs than the approximately 650-donor mean. A later analysis found that most CMV-associated TCR beta chains appeared HLA-restricted, with HLA associations seemingly driven largely by CMV exposure. In a later genetic analysis, a missense DCLRE1C variant was associated with V-gene and J-gene trimming of TCR beta chains, and the association was replicated in an independent cohort. When HLA alleles, especially DR and DQ, strongly co-occurred, TCR associations were difficult to assign to individual alleles. The only immune exposure information available for the cohort was CMV serostatus. Several of the top co-occurrence clusters appeared to be linked to parvovirus B19, influenza, CMV and Epstein-Barr virus, according to a later analysis.

For CDR1 and CDR2, the germline V gene lists SNHLY and FYNNEI. Including the terminal cysteine and phenylalanine, the CDR3 comprises 16 residues. Left in the record is the CDR3 DNA by itself, 48 bases read in frame from the first base. Relative to germline, V is missing 6 bases and J is missing 3 bases, with 12 bases of the junction outside any gene match. With regard to this clone: Its cognate antigen has yet to be identified. The input lacks base qualities; no much larger clone sits a single base away.

In total, around 600 healthy bone marrow donors made up the cohort. Cohort members were all nominally healthy when sampled, although unrecorded immune exposures were likely present. The donor tested CMV seronegative, placing the donor among the 350 to 400 seronegative members of the cohort. A peripheral blood sample was collected from each donor, and TCR beta sequencing was performed on peripheral blood mononuclear cells. Genomic DNA extraction from the blood cell samples was performed with the Qiagen DNeasy Blood Extraction Kit. Library prep was done by the immunoSEQ multiplex PCR assay. For the multiplex PCR, a mixture combining 60 forward primers for TCR Vbeta segments and 13 reverse primers for TCR Jbeta segments was used. The CDR3 region of rearranged TCR beta genes was amplified from genomic DNA with a multiplex PCR assay. The Illumina HiSeq System was used to sequence the amplified TCR beta libraries as 87-base-pair reads. The authors' pipeline ran thus. A later analysis tallied some 79 million unique TCR beta chains across the approximately 670 repertoires, and approximately 12 million of those chains were shared by two or more donors. Raw reads were error-corrected and collapsed into unique sequences with a nearest-neighbor algorithm that merged closely related sequences to remove PCR and sequencing errors. To assign V, D and J gene segments, CDR3 sequences were aligned to IMGT reference sequences. For a sequence to be retained, a match of at least six nucleotides to both a V gene segment and a J gene segment was required. Rearrangements were classified as productive when the CDR3 lacked stop codons and remained in frame with V and J, and all other rearrangements were classified as non-productive. Following IMGT convention, CDR3 was defined as the stretch from the second conserved V-encoded cysteine up to the conserved J-encoded phenylalanine. The earlier analysis of about 570 of the donors excluded any sequence lacking an unambiguous match to a single V gene segment. An earlier analysis of several hundred of the donors called V segments functional above 56.7% productive rearrangements and segregating when the between-donor standard deviation exceeded 5%. To diagnose cytomegalovirus status from the catalog of TCR beta chain sequences, a statistical classification framework was built. A later analysis assigned V and J genes by comparing TCR nucleotide sequences with IMGT/GENE-DB human TR gene sequences. A later analysis assigned CDR3 sequences and most-parsimonious VDJ recombination scenarios with the TCRdist pipeline. A later analysis defined each TCR beta chain by its CDR3 amino acid sequence plus V-gene family, and excluded reads lacking a unique V-gene family. In a later analysis, fewer than 600 highly shared, low-generation-probability nucleotide sequences were removed to address suspected cross-contamination and a sequencing artifact. In a later analysis, a clonal expansion index for each public chain was calculated from normalized within-repertoire ranks of inferred template counts. In a later analysis, generation probabilities were computed with a VDJ recombination model fitted to out-of-frame rearrangements, and the resulting probabilities were checked against IGoR. In a later analysis, TCR-TCR, TCR-HLA and TCR-CMV co-occurrence was scored with hypergeometric tests, and a repertoire-size bias correction was applied to TCR pairs. A later analysis estimated false discovery rates by permuting HLA or CMV assignments 20 times. A later analysis grouped co-occurring TCRs with DBSCAN, adding TCRdist sequence similarity when clustering within HLA-allele-positive subsets. Repertoires with fewer than 30,000 or more than 120,000 public chains were left out of co-occurrence clustering, as were about 5 repertoires with anomalous nucleotide sharing. TCRdb obtained this table from immuneACCESS and retained in-frame rearrangements with V and J assigned. These tables miss some clones; where compared with another copy, unresolved V genes account for less than half of the shortfall, and the remainder is unexplained. D and trimming come from the DNA, and the V and J calls and clone size come from that table. Counted in this sample were 90,000 to 120,000 clones; 77% of them appeared once. The ten top clones hold 4.2% of the sample.

The sequence links TRBV2 to TRBJ1-1; TRBD1 fits 8 bases in the junction. Sequenced input: PBMCs. The clonotype was recovered from a male donor in good health and CMV-seronegative. The CDR3 region has the sequence CASRGTGGLLDTEAFF. In nucleotides, the sequence is TGTGCCAGCAGAGGGACAGGAGGGTTATTGGACACTGAAGCTTTCTTT.